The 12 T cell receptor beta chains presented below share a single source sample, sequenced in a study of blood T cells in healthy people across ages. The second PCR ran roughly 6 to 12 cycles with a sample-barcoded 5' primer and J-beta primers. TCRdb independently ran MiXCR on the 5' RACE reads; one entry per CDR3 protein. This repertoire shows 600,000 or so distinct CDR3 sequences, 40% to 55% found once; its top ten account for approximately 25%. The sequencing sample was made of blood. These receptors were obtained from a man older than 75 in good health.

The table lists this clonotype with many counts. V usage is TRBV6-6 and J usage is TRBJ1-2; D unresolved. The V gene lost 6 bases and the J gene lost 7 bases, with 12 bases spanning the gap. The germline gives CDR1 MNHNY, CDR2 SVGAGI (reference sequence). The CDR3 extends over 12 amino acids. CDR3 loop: CASRKMVGGYTF. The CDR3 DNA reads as TGTGCCAGCAGGAAAATGGTCGGTGGCTACACCTTC.

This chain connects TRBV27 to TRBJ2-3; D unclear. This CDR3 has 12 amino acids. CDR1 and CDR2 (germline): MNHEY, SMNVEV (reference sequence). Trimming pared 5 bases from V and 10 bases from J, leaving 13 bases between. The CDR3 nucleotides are TGTGCCAGCAGTCCGGTTGCACAACCGCAGTATTTT. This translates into CASSPVAQPQYF.

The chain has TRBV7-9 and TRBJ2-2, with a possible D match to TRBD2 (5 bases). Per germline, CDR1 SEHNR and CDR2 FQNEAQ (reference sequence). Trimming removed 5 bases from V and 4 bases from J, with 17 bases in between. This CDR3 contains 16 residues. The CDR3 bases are TGTGCCAGCAGCCTCCGGGATGTCACCAGCACCGGGGAGCTGTTTTTT. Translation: CASSLRDVTSTGELFF.

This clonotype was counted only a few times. The CDR3 DNA reads TGCAGCGTGGGGGACAGGGGGTACTATGGCTACACCTTC. Translation: CSVGDRGYYGYTF. The V and J genes are TRBV29-1 and TRBJ1-2, with 11 bases aligning to TRBD1. V shed 6 bases and J 3 bases; nucleotides not matched to a gene: 3. The CDR3 runs 13 residues. Germline CDR1 is SQVTM and CDR2 is ANQGSEA.

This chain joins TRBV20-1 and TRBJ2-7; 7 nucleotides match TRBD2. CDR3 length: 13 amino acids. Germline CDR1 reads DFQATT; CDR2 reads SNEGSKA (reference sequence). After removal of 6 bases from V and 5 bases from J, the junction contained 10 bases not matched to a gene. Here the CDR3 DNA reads TGCAGTGCGCGGCTAGCGGTAACCGACGAGCAGTACTTC. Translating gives CSARLAVTDEQYF.

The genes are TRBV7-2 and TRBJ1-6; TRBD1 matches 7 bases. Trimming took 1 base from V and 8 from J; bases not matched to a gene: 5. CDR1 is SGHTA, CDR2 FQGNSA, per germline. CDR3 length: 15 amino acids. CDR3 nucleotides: TGTGCCAGCAGCTTAGAAGGGACAGCTTATTCACCCCTCCACTTT. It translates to CASSLEGTAYSPLHF. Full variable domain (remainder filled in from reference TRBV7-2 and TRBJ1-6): GAGVSQSPSNKVTEKGKDVELRCDPISGHTALYWYRQSLGQGLEFLIYFQGNSAPDKSGLPSDRFSAERTGGSVSTLTIQRTQQEDSAVYLCASSLEGTAYSPLHFGNGTRLTVT.

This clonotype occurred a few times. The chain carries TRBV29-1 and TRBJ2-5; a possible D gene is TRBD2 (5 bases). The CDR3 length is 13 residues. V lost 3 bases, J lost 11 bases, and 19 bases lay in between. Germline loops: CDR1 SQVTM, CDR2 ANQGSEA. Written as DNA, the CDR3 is TGCAGCGTTGACCGGATAGCGAGCAATGAGCAGTACTTC. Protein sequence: CSVDRIASNEQYF.

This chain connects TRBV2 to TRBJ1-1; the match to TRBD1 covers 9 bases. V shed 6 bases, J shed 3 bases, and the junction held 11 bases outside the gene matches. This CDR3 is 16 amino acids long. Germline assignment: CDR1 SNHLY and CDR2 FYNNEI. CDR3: CASRVPGTGLYTEAFF. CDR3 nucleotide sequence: TGTGCCAGCAGGGTTCCCGGGACAGGGCTCTACACTGAAGCTTTCTTT.

The CDR3 DNA reads TGTGCCAGCAGATACACACGGACTAGCGGGAACGAGCAGTTCTTC. This translates into CASRYTRTSGNEQFF. This chain links TRBV7-9 with TRBJ2-1, with TRBD2 identical over 12 bases. With 6 bases clipped from V and 10 bases from J, the junction kept 10 bases outside the gene matches. Germline lookup yields CDR1 SEHNR and CDR2 FQNEAQ (reference sequence). The CDR3 totals 15 residues.

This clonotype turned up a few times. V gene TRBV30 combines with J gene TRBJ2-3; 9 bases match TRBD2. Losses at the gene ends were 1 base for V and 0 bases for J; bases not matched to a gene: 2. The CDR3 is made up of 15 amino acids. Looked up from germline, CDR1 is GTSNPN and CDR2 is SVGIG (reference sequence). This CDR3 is CAWSGTSVSTDTQYF. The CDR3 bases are TGTGCCTGGAGTGGGACTAGCGTTAGCACAGATACGCAGTATTTT.

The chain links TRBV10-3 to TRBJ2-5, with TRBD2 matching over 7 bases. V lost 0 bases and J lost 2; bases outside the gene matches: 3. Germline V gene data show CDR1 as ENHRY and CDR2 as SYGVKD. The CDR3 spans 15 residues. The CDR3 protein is CAISESPSGQETQYF. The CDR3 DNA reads TGTGCCATCAGTGAGTCCCCTAGCGGACAAGAGACCCAGTACTTC.

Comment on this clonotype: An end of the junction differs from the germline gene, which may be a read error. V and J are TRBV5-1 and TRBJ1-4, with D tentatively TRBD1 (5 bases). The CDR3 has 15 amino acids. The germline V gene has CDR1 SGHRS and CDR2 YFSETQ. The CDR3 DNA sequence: TGCGCCAGCAGCCGCATGACAGCAACTAATAAAAAACTGTTTTTT. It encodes CASSRMTATNKKLFF.